This T cell receptor beta chain was profiled in a study of memory CD4+ T cells and cytomegalovirus serostatus. Overall study results and limits: Median bootstrapped AUC for CMV status was just under 0.97 originally, less than 0.93 US-trained. About 40% of the roughly 160 known CMV-associated TCRbeta sequences appeared in CD4+ memory. Suggested: most of the CMV-linked TCR signature lies in CD4+ memory cells.

The CDR3 has 17 amino acids. CDR1 and CDR2 from the germline V gene are SGHDT and YYEEEE. Trimming took 4 bases from V and 0 from J, leaving 14 bases between them. The sort gate was single viable CD3+CD4+CD8-CD45RO+ cells for memory CD4+ T cells. CD4+ T cells were isolated by positive magnetic selection. Sequencing used immunoSEQ multiplex PCR; TCRdb keeps in-frame clones, though not all of them. The sample includes over 50,000 clones, 82% of them seen just once. A note on this clone: The antigen is unknown.

This clonotype was sampled from an adult in good health and CMV-seronegative. What was sequenced was memory CD4+ T cells from blood. J is TRBJ2-6 and V is TRBV5-6, with D perhaps matching TRBD1 (6 bases). CDR3 sequence: CASSPKDSRSGANVLTF. DNA for the CDR3: TGTGCCAGCAGCCCTAAGGACAGCCGCTCTGGGGCCAACGTCCTGACTTTC.